This TCR beta chain comes out of a study of cytomegalovirus exposure and HLA in healthy donors. On the study more broadly: An earlier analysis found fewer than 120 million unique TCR beta sequences from around 180 million T cells.

Samples came from healthy bone marrow donors. Primers included in the PCR were 60 Vbeta and 13 Jbeta primers. TCRdb's table, derived via immunoSEQ multiplex PCR, lists solely in-frame clones and lacks some. This sample has some 120,000 clones; 75% to 85% occur once, and the top ten carry under 3.5%. Study conclusions and caveats: Later, an analysis found that common viral pathogens appeared to be linked with several of the most significant clusters. The authors listed 150 or so TCR beta chains as cytomegalovirus-associated.

Comment on this clone: The antigen is unknown.

Trimming took off 2 bases at V and 4 bases at J, with 15 bases between the two ends. CDR1 is SGHDT and CDR2 is YYEEEE in the germline V gene. This CDR3 is built from 15 residues. The clonotype comes from a male donor in good health and CMV-seronegative. The sequencing sample was made of PBMCs. J is TRBJ1-2 and V is TRBV5-6; the D gene is possibly TRBD1 (5 bases). As DNA, the CDR3 is TGTGCCAGCAGCTTCCCCGACAGTCTTTCCTATGGCTACACCTTC. It is translated as CASSFPDSLSYGYTF.